This T cell receptor (beta chain) was sequenced in a study of early T cells in non-severe SARS-CoV-2 infection. Study conclusions and caveats: VDJdb-based matching was biased toward anti-spike CD8 responses and missed private and CD4 specificities.

With respect to this clonotype: As yet, its antigen is unknown.

TCRdb itself ran the 5' RACE reads through MiXCR, one entry per CDR3 protein. The sample shows about 55,000 distinct CDR3 sequences, about 6.1% of them seen only once. The sequencing here drew on whole blood, taken at baseline. This TCR derives from an adult who was a healthcare worker with PCR-confirmed SARS-CoV-2 infection or an uninfected control (not recorded which).

In DNA form, the CDR3 reads TGCAGCGCCGAACGACGGCCCTCCGAGCAGTACTTC. Protein: CSAERRPSEQYF. The rearrangement links TRBV29-1 to TRBJ2-7; D gene unclear. The V gene's germline CDR1 is SQVTM and CDR2 ANQGSEA. Trimming removed 7 bases at V and 6 bases at J, with 16 bases between. The CDR3 has 12 amino acids.